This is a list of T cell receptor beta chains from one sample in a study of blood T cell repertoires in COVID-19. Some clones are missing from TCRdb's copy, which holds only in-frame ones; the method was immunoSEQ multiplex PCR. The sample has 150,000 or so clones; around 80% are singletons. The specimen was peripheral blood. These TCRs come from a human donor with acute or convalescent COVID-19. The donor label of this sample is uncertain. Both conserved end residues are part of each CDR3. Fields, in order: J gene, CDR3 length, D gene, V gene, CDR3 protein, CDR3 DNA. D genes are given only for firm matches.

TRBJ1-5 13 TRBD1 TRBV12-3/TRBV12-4 CASSHTGGRPQHF TGTGCCAGCAGTCATACAGGGGGCAGGCCCCAGCATTTT
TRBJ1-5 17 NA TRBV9 CASSDREIRGSNQPQHF TGTGCCAGCAGCGACAGGGAGATTAGGGGAAGCAATCAGCCCCAGCATTTT
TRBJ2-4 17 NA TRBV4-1 CASSRGGGGEAKNIQYF TGCGCCAGCAGTCGAGGTGGAGGCGGGGAAGCCAAAAACATTCAGTACTTC
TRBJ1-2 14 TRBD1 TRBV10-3 CAIQKGQGAHGYTF TGTGCCATTCAAAAGGGACAGGGGGCGCACGGCTACACCTTC
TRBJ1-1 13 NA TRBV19 CASSTTVDTEAFF TGTGCCAGTTCCACGACAGTGGACACTGAAGCTTTCTTT
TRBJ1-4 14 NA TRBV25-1 CASSVWTVNEKLFF TGTGCCAGCAGTGTTTGGACAGTTAATGAAAAACTGTTTTTT
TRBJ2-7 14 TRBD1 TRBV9 CASSVGQGYYEQYF TGTGCCAGCAGCGTAGGACAGGGATACTACGAGCAGTACTTC
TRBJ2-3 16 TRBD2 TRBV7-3 CASSTHSGASTDTQYF TGTGCCAGCAGCACCCATAGCGGGGCTTCCACAGATACGCAGTATTTT
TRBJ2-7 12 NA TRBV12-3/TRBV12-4 CASSLGSYEQYF TGTGCCAGCAGTTTAGGGAGCTACGAGCAGTACTTC
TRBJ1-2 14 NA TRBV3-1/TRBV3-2 CASSQETGNYGYTF TGTGCCAGCAGCCAAGAGACGGGAAACTATGGCTACACCTTC
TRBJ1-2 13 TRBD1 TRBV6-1 CASSEGQGMSYTF TGTGCCAGCAGTGAAGGACAGGGGATGAGCTACACCTTC
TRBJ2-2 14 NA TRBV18 CASPSRPGSGELFF TGTGCCAGCCCATCCCGTCCAGGGTCCGGGGAGCTGTTTTTT